A selection of T cell receptor beta chains follows, all from one sample in a study of shared clonotypes between healthy human individuals. Profiling relied on immunoSEQ multiplex PCR, and the TCRdb table lists in-frame clones only, not all of them. The table lists hundreds of thousands of clones, around 75% of them singletons. Sequences were obtained from PBMCs. The source is a woman in her 40s in good health. Some clones in this sample may be carry-over from other donors' samples. Both conserved end residues are part of each CDR3. Fields, in order: clone size, V gene, D gene, J gene, CDR3 DNA, CDR3 protein. The D gene is left open where the match is weak. Only part of the rows carry a size: once, few, many, or a class if the clone is expanded.

>.|TRBV5-4|TRBD2|TRBJ2-3
TGTGCCAGCAGGAAACAGACTAGCGGGATCGCAGATACGCAGTATTTT
CASRKQTSGIADTQYF
>few|TRBV29-1|.|TRBJ1-5
TGCAGCGTTGAGGCCAGCCCTAATCAGCCCCAGCATTTT
CSVEASPNQPQHF
>.|TRBV10-1|.|TRBJ2-1
TGCGCCAGCAGCACTCTGGGAGCGAGCTCCTACAATGAGCAGTTCTTC
CASSTLGASSYNEQFF
>.|TRBV2|TRBD2|TRBJ2-1
TGTGCCACCCGGGAGGGCCGCTACAATGAGCAGTTCTTC
CATREGRYNEQFF
>.|TRBV19|TRBD1|TRBJ1-1
TGTGCCAGTAGTACGGGACAGATGAACACTGAAGCTTTCTTT
CASSTGQMNTEAFF
>few|TRBV4-1|.|TRBJ1-1
TGCGCCAGCAGCCTCCAGGGACGGAAGAACACTGAAGCTTTCTTT
CASSLQGRKNTEAFF
>.|TRBV4-1|TRBD2|TRBJ2-4
TGCGCCAGCAGCCAAGCGGCGGGGGGGTTAGGCAAAAACATTCAGTACTTC
CASSQAAGGLGKNIQYF
>.|TRBV14|.|TRBJ1-1
TGTGCCAGCAGCCAAGTTGTGAGTGGCTCCCCAGGGGCGAACACTGAAGCTTTCTTT
CASSQVVSGSPGANTEAFF
>few|TRBV10-2|TRBD1|TRBJ1-1
TGCGCCAGCAGTGACCAAGACAGGGGGCTTCCTGAAGCTTTCTTT
CASSDQDRGLPEAFF
>.|TRBV2|TRBD2|TRBJ2-1
TGTGCCAGCAGTGGGGTAGCGGGAGGTATCAATGAGCAGTTCTTC
CASSGVAGGINEQFF
>once|TRBV28|TRBD2|TRBJ2-1
TGTGCCAGCAGTTTCTCCCCGACTAGCGGGTATAGTAATGAGCAGTTCTTC
CASSFSPTSGYSNEQFF
>many|TRBV28|.|TRBJ2-7
TGTGCCAGCCAGGACTCGTTCTACGAGCAGTACTTC
CASQDSFYEQYF
>.|TRBV7-2|.|TRBJ2-7
TGTGCCAGCAGCCTGGGACGCGAGTACGAGCAGTACTTC
CASSLGREYEQYF
>.|TRBV28|.|TRBJ2-7
TGTGCCAGCAGTTTATGGGGGACGGAGACCTACGAGCAGTACTTC
CASSLWGTETYEQYF
>.|TRBV11-2|.|TRBJ2-7
TGTGCCAGCAGCTTAGGGGGGGCGCCCTCCTACGAGCAGTACTTC
CASSLGGAPSYEQYF
>.|TRBV7-2|TRBD2|TRBJ2-1
TGTGCCAGCGGCCAAAGGGCTAGCGGGGTTCACAATGAGCAGTTCTTC
CASGQRASGVHNEQFF
>.|TRBV5-5|.|TRBJ2-7
TGTGCCAGCAGCTCAGCCGGGACGGGGACCTACGAGCAGTACTTC
CASSSAGTGTYEQYF
>.|TRBV6-5|.|TRBJ2-7
TGTGCCAGCATCAGTTCGGCAGGGAGTGAAGAGCAGTACTTC
CASISSAGSEEQYF